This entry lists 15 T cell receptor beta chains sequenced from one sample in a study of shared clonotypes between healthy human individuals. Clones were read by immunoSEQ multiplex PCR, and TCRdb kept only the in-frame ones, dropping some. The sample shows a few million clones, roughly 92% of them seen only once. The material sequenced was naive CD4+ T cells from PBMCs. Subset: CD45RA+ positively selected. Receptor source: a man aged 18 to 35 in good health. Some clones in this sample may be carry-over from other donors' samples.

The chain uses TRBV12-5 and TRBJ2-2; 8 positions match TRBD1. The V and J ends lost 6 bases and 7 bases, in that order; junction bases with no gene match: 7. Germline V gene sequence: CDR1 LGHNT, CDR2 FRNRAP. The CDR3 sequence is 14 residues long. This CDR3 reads CASGEPGQGGELFF. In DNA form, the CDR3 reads TGTGCTAGTGGGGAACCCGGACAGGGCGGGGAGCTGTTTTTT.

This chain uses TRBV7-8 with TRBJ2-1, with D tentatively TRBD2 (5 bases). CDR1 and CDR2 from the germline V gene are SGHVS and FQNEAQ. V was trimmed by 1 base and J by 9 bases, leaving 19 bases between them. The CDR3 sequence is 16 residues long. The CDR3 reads CASSLVFPGDFGEQFF. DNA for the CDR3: TGTGCCAGCAGCTTAGTGTTCCCCGGGGATTTCGGTGAGCAGTTCTTC.

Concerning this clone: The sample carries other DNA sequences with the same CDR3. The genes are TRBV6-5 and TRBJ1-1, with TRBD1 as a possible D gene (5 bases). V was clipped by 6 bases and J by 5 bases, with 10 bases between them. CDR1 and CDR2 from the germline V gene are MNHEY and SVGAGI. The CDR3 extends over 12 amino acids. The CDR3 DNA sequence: TGTGCCAGCAGGGGGCGTTCGACTGAAGCTTTCTTT. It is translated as CASRGRSTEAFF.

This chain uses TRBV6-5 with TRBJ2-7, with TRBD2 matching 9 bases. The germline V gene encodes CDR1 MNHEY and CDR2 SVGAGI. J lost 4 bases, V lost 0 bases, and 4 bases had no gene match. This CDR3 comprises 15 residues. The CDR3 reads CASSYSGLADYEQYF. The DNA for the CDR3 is TGTGCCAGCAGTTACTCGGGACTAGCTGATTACGAGCAGTACTTC.

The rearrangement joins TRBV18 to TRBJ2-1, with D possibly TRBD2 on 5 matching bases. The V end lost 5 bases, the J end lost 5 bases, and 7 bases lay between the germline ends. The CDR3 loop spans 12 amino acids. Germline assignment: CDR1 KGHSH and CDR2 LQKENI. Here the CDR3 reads CASSKGDNEQFF. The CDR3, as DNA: TGTGCCAGCTCAAAGGGAGACAATGAGCAGTTCTTC.

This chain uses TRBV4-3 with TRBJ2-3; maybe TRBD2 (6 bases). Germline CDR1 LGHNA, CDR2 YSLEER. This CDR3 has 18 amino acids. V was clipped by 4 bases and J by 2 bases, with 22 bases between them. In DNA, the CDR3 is TGCGCCAGCAGCCGCGGGACGGGATCTACCCGTTCCACAGATACGCAGTATTTT. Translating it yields CASSRGTGSTRSTDTQYF.

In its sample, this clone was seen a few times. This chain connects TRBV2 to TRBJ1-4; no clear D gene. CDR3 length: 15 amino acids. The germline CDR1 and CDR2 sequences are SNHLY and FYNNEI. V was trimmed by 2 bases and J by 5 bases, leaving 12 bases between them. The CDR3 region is CASSESAVMNEKLFF. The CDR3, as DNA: TGTGCCAGCAGTGAATCGGCAGTGATGAATGAAAAACTGTTTTTT.

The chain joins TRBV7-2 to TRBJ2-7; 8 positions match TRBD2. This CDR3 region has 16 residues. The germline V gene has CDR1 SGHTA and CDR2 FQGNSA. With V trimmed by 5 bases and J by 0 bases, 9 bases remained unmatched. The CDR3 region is CASSNPSGGSSYEQYF. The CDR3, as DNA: TGTGCCAGCAGCAACCCGAGCGGGGGAAGCTCCTACGAGCAGTACTTC.

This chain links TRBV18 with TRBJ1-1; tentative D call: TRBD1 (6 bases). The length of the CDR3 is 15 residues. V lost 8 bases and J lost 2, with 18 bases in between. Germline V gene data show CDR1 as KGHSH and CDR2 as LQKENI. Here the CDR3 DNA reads TGTGCCAGCGCCCCACAGGGTATCGTCAACACTGAAGCTTTCTTT. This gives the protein CASAPQGIVNTEAFF.

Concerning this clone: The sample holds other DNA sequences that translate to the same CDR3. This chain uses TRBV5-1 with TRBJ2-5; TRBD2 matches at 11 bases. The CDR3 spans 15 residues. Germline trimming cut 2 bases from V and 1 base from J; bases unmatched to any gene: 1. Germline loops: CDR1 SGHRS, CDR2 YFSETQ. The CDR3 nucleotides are TGCGCCAGCAGCTTTCTAGCGGGGGGCCAAGAGACCCAGTACTTC. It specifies CASSFLAGGQETQYF.

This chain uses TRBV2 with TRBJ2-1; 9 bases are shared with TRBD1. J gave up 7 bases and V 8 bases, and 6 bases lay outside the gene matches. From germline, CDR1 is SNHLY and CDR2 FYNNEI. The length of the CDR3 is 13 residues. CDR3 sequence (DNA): TGTGCCAGCTCCCGGGACAGGGTTAATGAGCAGTTCTTC. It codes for CASSRDRVNEQFF.

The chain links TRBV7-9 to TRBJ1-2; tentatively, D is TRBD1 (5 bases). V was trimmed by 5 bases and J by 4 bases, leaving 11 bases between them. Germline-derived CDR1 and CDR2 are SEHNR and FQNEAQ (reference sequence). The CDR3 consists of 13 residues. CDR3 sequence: CASSQPGGYGYTF. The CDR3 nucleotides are TGTGCCAGCAGCCAGCCCGGGGGCTATGGCTACACCTTC.

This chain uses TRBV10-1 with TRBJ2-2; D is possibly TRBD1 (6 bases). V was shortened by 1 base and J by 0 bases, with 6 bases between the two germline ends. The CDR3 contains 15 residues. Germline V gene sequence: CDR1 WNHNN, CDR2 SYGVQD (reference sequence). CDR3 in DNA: TGCGCCAGCAGTGAGTGGGGGCCGAACACCGGGGAGCTGTTTTTT. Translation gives CASSEWGPNTGELFF.

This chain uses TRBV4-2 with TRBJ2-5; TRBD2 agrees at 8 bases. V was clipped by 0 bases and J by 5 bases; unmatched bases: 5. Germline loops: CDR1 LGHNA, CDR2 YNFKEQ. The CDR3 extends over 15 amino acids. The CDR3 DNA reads TGTGCCAGCAGCCAAGAGGACGGGAGGGGGGAGACCCAGTACTTC. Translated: CASSQEDGRGETQYF.

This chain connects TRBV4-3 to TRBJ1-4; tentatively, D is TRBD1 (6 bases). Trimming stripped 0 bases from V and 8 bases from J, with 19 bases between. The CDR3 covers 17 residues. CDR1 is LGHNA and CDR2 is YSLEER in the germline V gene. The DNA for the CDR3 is TGCGCCAGCAGCCAAGATCCACCGGGCCAGGGGAGCGAAAAACTGTTTTTT. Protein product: CASSQDPPGQGSEKLFF.